This T cell receptor beta chain is from a study of T cells after yellow fever vaccination. This clonotype turned up a few times. Its cognate antigen is unknown. Germline values: CDR1 SGHTA, CDR2 FQGNSA. This CDR3 spans 16 amino acids. V was pared by 1 base and J by 2 bases, with 11 bases between. TCRdb reanalysed the 5' RACE reads using MiXCR and keeps one entry per CDR3 protein. The sample includes 450,000 to 650,000 distinct CDR3 sequences, roughly 14% of them seen just once. Study conclusions and caveats: FACS-sorted repertoires might harbor abundant contaminating clonotypes from the bulk population.

This clonotype originated in a man aged 25-40 years who received the YFV17D yellow fever vaccine. The input for sequencing was PBMCs, taken on the day of the yellow fever booster vaccination. The V gene is TRBV7-2, the J gene TRBJ2-2; perhaps TRBD2 as D (6 bases). The DNA for the CDR3 is TGTGCCAGCAGCTTAGTGCCTAGCGCAAACACCGGGGAGCTGTTTTTT. Translated, it gives CASSLVPSANTGELFF.